The clone carrying this T cell receptor (beta chain) appeared a few times. What it binds is not known. Germline CDR1 and CDR2: SQVTM and ANQGSEA. This CDR3 contains 13 residues. The data belong to a study of CD8+ T cells in alopecia areata. Study summary: Each day, treated patients took oral tofacitinib twice, at 5 to 10 mg per dose. Tofacitinib dosing lasted 6 to 18 months, which was then followed by 6 months off drug.

This sample's treatment: oral pan-JAK inhibitor, 5-10 mg twice daily. General study points: Throughout tofacitinib, many expanded lesional clones continued to persist in scalp and blood.

Extracted from the samples, RNA was reverse transcribed into cDNA to serve as the sequencing template. Produced via immunoSEQ multiplex PCR; TCRdb's table is partial and in-frame only. The sample holds approximately 210,000 clones, roughly 44% seen once. The TCR sequence derives from a human donor with alopecia areata. V usage is TRBV29-1 and J usage is TRBJ2-5; tentatively, D is TRBD2 (5 bases). Sequencing used CD4+ T cells sorted from blood, obtained around week 37, from a patient treated with tofacitinib. The chain's CDR3 is CSGETSGPETQYF. As DNA, the CDR3 is TGCAGTGGGGAGACCTCAGGACCTGAGACCCAGTACTTC.